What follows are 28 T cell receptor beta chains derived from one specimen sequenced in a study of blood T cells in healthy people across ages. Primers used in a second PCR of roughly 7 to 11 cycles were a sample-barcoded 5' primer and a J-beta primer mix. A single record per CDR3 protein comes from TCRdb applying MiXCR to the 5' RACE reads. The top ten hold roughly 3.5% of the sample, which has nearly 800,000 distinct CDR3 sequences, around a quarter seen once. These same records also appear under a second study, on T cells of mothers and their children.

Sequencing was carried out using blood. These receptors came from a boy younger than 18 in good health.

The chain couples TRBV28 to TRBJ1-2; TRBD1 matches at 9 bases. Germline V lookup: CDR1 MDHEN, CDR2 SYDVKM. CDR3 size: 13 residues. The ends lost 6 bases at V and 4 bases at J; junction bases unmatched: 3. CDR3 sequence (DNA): TGTGCCAGCAGCGGACAGGGGAGCTATGGCTACACCTTC. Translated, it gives CASSGQGSYGYTF.

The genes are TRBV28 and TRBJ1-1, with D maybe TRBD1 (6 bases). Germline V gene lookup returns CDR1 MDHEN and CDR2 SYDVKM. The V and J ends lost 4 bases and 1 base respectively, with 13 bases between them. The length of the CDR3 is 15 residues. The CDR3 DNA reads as TGTGCCAGCAGTTGGACGGGGACAAGGAACACTGAAGCTTTCTTT. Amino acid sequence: CASSWTGTRNTEAFF.

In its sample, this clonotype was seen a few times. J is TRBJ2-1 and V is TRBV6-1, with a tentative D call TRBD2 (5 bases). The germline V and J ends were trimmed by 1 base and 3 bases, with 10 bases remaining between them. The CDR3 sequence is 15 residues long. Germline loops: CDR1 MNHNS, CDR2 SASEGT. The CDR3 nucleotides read TGTGCCAGCAGTGAAGTAGGAGCGGACTACAATGAGCAGTTCTTC. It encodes CASSEVGADYNEQFF.

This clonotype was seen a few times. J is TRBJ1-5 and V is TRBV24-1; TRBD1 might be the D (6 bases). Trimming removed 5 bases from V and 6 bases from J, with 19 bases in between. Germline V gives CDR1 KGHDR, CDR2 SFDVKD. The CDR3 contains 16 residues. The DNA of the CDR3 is TGTGCCACCAGTGGCAGTTGGGGGGCAGAATTTCAGCCCCAGCATTTT. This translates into CATSGSWGAEFQPQHF.

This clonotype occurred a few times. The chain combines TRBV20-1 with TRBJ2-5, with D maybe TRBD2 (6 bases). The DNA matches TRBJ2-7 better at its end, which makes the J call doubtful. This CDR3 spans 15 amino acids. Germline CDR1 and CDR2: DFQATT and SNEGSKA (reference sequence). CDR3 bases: TGCAGTGCTAGAGACCGGGAGCCATTCTCCTACGAGCAGTACTTC. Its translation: CSARDREPFSYEQYF.

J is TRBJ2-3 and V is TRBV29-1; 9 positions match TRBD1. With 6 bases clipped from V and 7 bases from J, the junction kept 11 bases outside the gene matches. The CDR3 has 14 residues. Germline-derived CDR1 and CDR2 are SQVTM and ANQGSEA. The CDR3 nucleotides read TGCAGCGTGCTCCGGGACAGGGATTTGTATACGCAGTATTTT. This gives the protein CSVLRDRDLYTQYF.

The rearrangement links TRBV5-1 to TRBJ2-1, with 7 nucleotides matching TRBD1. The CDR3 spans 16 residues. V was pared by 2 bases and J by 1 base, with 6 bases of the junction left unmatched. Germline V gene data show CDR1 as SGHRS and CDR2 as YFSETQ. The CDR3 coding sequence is TGCGCCAGCAGCTTACCGACAGGGATGTCCTACAATGAGCAGTTCTTC. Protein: CASSLPTGMSYNEQFF.

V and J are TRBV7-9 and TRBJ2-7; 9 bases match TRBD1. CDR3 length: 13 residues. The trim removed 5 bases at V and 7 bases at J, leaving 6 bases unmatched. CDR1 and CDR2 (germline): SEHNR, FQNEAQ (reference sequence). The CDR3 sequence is CASSARDRAEQYF. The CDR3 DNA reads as TGTGCCAGCAGCGCCCGGGACAGGGCGGAGCAGTACTTC.

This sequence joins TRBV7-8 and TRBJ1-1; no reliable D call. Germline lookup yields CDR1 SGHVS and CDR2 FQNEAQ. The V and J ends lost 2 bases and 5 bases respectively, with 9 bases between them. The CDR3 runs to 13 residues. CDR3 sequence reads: CASSLWAVTEAFF. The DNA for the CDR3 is TGTGCCAGCAGCTTATGGGCGGTTACTGAAGCTTTCTTT.

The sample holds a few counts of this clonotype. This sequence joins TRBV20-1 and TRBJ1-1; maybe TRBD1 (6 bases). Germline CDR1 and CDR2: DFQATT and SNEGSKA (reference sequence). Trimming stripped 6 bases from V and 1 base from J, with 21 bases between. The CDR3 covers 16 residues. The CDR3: CSAHKGVWDTNTEAFF. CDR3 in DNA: TGCAGTGCCCACAAGGGGGTTTGGGACACGAACACTGAAGCTTTCTTT.

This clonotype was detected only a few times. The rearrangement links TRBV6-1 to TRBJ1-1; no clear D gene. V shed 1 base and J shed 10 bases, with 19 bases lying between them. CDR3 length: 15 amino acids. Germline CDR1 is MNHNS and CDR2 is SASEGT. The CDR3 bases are TGTGCCAGCAGTGAAGGACCCGGCCTATATAGGCGAGCTTTCTTT. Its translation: CASSEGPGLYRRAFF.

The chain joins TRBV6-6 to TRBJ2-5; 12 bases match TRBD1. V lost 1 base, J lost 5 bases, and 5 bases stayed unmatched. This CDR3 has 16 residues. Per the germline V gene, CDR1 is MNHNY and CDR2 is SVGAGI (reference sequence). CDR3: CASSYWGQGASETQYF. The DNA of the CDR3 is TGTGCCAGCAGTTACTGGGGACAGGGGGCCAGCGAGACCCAGTACTTC.

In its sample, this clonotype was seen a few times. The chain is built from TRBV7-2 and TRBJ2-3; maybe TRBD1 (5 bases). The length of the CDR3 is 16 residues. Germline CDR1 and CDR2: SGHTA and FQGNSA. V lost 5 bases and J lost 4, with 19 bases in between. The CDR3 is CTSSAQTLGAADTQYF. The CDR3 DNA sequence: TGTACCAGCAGCGCCCAGACGTTAGGGGCCGCAGATACGCAGTATTTT.

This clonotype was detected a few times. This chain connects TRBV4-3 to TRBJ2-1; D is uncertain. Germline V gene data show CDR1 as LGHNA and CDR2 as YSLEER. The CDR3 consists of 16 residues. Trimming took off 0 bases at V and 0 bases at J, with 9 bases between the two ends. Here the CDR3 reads CASSQDSTFSYNEQFF. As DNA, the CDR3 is TGCGCCAGCAGCCAAGATAGCACATTCTCCTACAATGAGCAGTTCTTC.

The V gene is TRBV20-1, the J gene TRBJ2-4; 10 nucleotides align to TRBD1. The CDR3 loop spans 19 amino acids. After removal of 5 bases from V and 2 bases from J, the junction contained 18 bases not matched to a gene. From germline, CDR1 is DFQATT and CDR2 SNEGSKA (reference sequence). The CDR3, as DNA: TGCAGTGCTTTGGGGATAGGACAGGGGGGTTCGGGGACCAAAAACATTCAGTACTTC. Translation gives CSALGIGQGGSGTKNIQYF.

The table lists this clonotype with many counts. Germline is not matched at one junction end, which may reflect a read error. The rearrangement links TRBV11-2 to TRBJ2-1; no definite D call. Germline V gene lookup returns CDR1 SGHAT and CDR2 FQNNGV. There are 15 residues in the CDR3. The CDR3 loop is CASSLAASSYNEQFF. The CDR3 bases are TGTGCCAGCAGCTTAGCGGCGAGCTCCTACAATGAACAGTTCTTC.

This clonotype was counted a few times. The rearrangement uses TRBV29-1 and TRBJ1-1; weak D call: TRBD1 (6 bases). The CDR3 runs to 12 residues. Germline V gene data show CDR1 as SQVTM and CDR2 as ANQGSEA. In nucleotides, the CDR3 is TGCCAGGGGAGGTTAGTGAACACTGAAGCTTTCTTT. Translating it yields CQGRLVNTEAFF.

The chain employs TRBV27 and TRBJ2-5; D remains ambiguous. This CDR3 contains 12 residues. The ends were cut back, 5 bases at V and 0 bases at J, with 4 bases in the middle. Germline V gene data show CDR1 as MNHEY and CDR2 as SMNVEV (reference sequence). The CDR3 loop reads CASSANQETQYF. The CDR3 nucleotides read TGTGCCAGCAGTGCAAACCAAGAGACCCAGTACTTC.

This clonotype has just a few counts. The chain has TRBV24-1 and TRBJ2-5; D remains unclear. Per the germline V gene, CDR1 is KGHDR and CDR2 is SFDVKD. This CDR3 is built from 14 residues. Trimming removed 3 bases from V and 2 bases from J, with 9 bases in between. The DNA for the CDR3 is TGTGCCACCAGTGATATCGGACCACAAGAGACCCAGTACTTC. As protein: CATSDIGPQETQYF.

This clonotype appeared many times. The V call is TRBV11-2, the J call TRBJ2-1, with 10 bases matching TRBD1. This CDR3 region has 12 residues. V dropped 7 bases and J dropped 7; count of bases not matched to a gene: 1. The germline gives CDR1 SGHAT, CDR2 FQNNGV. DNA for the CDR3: TGTGCCAGCACGGGACAGGGGAATGAGCAGTTCTTC. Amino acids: CASTGQGNEQFF.

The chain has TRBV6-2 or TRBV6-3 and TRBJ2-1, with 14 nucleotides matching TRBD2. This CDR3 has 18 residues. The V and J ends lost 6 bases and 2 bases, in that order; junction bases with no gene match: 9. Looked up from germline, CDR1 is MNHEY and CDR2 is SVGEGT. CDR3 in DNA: TGTGCCAGCAGATGGACTAGCGGGGGGCCGAGAACCTACAATGAGCAGTTCTTC. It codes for CASRWTSGGPRTYNEQFF.

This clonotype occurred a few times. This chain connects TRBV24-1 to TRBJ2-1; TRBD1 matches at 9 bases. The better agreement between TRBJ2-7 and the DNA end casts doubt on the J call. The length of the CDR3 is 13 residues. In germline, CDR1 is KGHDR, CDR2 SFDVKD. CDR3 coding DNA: TGTGCCACCAGCGAAGGGACAGGGTCCGAGCAGTACTTC. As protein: CATSEGTGSEQYF.

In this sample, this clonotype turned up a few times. CDR3 residues: CASSQGLRDVYQPQHF. In nucleotides, the CDR3 is TGCGCCAGCAGCCAAGGGTTAAGGGATGTCTATCAGCCCCAGCATTTT. J is TRBJ1-5 and V is TRBV4-3; unclear D gene. Germline CDR1 and CDR2: LGHNA and YSLEER. The CDR3 sequence is 16 residues long. V shed 1 base and J shed 5 bases, with 15 bases lying between them.

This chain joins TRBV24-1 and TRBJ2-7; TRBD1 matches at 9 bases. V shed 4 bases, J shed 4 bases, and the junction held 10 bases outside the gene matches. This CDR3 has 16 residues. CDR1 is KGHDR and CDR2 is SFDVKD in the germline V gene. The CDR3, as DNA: TGTGCCACCAGTGACCCAAGGACAGGGGCCATGTACGAGCAGTACTTC. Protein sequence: CATSDPRTGAMYEQYF.

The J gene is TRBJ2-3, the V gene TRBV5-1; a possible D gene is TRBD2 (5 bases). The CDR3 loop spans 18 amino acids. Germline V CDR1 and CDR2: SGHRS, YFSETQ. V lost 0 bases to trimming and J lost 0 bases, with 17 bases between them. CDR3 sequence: CASSLDQKTIRSTDTQYF. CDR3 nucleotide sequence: TGCGCCAGCAGCTTGGACCAAAAGACTATCCGGAGCACAGATACGCAGTATTTT. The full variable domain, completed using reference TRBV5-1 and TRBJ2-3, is KAGVTQTPRYLIKTRGQQVTLSCSPISGHRSVSWYQQTPGQGLQFLFEYFSETQRNKGNFPGRFSGRQFSNSRSEMNVSTLELGDSALYLCASSLDQKTIRSTDTQYFGPGTRLTVL.

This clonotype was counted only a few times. In DNA form, the CDR3 reads TGTGCCAGCAGCCAGGGGGGCGGTGAAGCTTTCTTT. Translated, it gives CASSQGGGEAFF. The rearrangement links TRBV3-1 to TRBJ1-1; TRBD1 might be the D (6 bases). Per germline, CDR1 LGHDT and CDR2 YNNKEL (reference sequence). Trimming cost V 3 bases and J 7 bases, with 9 bases left between them. The CDR3 consists of 12 residues.

The CDR3 coding sequence is TGTGCCAGCAGTCAGCGGACAGGGACTAATGAAAAACTGTTTTTT. Residues: CASSQRTGTNEKLFF. The chain employs TRBV27 and TRBJ1-4; 8 nucleotides agree with TRBD1. The CDR3 totals 15 residues. The trim removed 5 bases at V and 2 bases at J, leaving 4 bases unmatched. In germline, CDR1 is MNHEY, CDR2 SMNVEV (reference sequence).

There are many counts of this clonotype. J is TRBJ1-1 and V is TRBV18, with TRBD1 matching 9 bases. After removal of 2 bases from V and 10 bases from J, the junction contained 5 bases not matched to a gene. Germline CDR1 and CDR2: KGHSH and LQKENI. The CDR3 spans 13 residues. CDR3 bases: TGTGCCAGCTCACCAGGACAGGGGTCTCCAGCTTTCTTT. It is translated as CASSPGQGSPAFF.